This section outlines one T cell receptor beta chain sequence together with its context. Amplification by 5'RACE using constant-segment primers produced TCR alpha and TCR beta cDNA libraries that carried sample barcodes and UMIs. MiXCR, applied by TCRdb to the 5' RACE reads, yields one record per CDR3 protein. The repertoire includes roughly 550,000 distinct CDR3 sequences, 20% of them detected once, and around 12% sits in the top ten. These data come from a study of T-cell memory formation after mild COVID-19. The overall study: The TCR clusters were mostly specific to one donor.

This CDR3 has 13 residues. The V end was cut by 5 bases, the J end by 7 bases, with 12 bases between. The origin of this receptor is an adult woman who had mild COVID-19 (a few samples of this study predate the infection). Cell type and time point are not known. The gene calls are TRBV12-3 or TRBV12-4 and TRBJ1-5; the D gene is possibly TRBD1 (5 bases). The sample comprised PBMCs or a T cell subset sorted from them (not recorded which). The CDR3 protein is CASSPARAQPQHF. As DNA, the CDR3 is TGTGCCAGCAGTCCCGCCAGGGCGCAGCCCCAGCATTTT.